This T cell receptor beta chain originates from a study of blood T cell repertoires in COVID-19. Study overall: Material from acute and convalescent COVID-19 was sourced from the United States, Italy and Spain.

Those enrolled, adults aged roughly 18 to 100 years, came from some 25 US areas. Each participant's cohort was designated according to participant-reported clinical history. Original analysis: Nucleated cell number was recorded as an estimate derived from reference gene primer amplification. Assay used: immunoSEQ multiplex PCR; TCRdb lists only in-frame clones, some missing. That table supplies the V and J calls and clone size; D and trimming were determined from the DNA. The sample includes around 190,000 clones, approximately 84% of them seen just once. CDR3 length equals 14 residues. The V and J ends lost 3 bases and 7 bases respectively, with 17 bases between them. Germline CDR1 SGHRS, CDR2 YFSETQ.

Sample: PBMCs or T cells enriched from blood (not recorded which). The receptor's source is a woman aged 25 to 39 who had recovered from COVID-19. The chain couples TRBV5-1 to TRBJ2-7; D may be TRBD2 (6 bases). This chain's CDR3 is CASSSESLATEQYF. The CDR3 nucleotides read TGCGCCAGCAGCTCCGAATCCCTAGCGACGGAGCAGTACTTC.